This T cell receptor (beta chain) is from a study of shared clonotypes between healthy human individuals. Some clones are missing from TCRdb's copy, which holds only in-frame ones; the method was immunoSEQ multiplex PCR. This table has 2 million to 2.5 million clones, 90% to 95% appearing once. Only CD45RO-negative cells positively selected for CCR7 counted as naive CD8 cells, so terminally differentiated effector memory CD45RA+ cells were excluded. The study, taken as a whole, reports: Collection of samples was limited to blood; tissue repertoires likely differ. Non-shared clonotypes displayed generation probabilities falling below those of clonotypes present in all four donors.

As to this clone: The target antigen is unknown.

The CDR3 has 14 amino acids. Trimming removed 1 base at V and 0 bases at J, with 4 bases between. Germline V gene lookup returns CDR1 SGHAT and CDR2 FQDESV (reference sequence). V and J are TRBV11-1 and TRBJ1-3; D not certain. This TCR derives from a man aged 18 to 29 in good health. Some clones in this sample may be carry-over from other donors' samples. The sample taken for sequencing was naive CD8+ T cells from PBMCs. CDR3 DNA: TGTGCCAGCAGCTTAGAGTTCTCTGGAAACACCATATATTTT. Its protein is CASSLEFSGNTIYF. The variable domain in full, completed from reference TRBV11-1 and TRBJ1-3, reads EAEVAQSPRYKITEKSQAVAFWCDPISGHATLYWYRQILGQGPELLVQFQDESVVDDSQLPKDRFSAERLKGVDSTLKIQPAELGDSAMYLCASSLEFSGNTIYFGEGSWLTVV.